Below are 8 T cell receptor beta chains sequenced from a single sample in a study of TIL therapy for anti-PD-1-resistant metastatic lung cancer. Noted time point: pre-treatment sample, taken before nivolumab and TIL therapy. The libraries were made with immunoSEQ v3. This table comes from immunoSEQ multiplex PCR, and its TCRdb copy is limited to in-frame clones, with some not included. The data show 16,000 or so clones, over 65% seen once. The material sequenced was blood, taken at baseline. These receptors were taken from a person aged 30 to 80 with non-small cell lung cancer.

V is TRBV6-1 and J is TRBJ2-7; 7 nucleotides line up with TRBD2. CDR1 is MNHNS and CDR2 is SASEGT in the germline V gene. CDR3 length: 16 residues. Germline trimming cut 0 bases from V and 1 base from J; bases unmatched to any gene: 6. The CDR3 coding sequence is TGTGCCAGCAGTGAAGCGCGGGGCGGGGGTTCCTACGAGCAGTACTTC. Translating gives CASSEARGGGSYEQYF.

The CDR3 region has the DNA TGTGCCAGCAGCTCCGCGGGACAGGGGCTCTCTGGAAACACCATATATTTT. Its protein product is CASSSAGQGLSGNTIYF. V gene TRBV11-2 combines with J gene TRBJ1-3; 10 nucleotides line up with TRBD1. Unmatched junction bases numbered 6, after V lost 4 bases and J lost 0 bases. This CDR3 spans 17 amino acids. Germline CDR1 and CDR2: SGHAT and FQNNGV.

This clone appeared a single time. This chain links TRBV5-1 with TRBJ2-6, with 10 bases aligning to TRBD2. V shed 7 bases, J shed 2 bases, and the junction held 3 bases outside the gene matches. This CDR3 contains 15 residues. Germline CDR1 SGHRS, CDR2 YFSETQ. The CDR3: CASYSGGTGANVLTF. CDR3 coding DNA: TGCGCCAGCTATAGCGGGGGGACTGGGGCCAACGTCCTGACTTTC.

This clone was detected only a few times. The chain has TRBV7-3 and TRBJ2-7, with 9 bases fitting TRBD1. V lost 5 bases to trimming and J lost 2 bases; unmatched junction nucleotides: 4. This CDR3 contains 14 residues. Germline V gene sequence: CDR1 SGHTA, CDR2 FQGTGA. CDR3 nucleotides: TGTGCCAGCAGCCTGGGACAGGGAACCTACGAGCAGTACTTC. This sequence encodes CASSLGQGTYEQYF.

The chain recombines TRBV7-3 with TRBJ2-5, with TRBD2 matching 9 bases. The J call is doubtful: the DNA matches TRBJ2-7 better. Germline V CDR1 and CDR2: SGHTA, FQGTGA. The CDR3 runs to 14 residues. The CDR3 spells CASSSPGLAAEQYF. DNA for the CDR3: TGTGCCAGCAGCTCGCCGGGACTAGCAGCCGAGCAGTACTTC.

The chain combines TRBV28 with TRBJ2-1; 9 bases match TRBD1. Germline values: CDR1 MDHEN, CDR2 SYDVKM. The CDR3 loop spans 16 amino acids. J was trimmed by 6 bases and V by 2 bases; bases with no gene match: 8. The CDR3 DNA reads TGTGCCAGCAGTTTAACGGGACAGGGCTCCGGCAATGAGCAGTTCTTC. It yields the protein CASSLTGQGSGNEQFF. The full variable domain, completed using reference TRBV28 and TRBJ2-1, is DVKVTQSSRYLVKRTGEKVFLECVQDMDHENMFWYRQDPGLGLRLIYFSYDVKMKEKGDIPEGYSVSREKKERFSLILESASTNQTSMYLCASSLTGQGSGNEQFFGPGTRLTVL.

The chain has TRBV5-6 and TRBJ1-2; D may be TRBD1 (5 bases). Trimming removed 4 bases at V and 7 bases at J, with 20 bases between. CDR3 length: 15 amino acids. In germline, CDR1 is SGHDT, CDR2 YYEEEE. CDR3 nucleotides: TGTGCCAGCAGCCCAGGGACGTACGGGGGAGGTGGCTACACCTTC. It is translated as CASSPGTYGGGGYTF.

This CDR3 reads CASSTMDPNEKLFF. In nucleotides, the CDR3 is TGTGCCAGCAGTACCATGGACCCTAATGAAAAACTGTTTTTT. This chain uses TRBV7-6 with TRBJ1-4; D remains unclear. The CDR3 sequence is 14 residues long. CDR1 SGHVS and CDR2 FNYEAQ come from the germline V gene. The V gene lost 6 bases and the J gene lost 3 bases, with 11 bases spanning the gap.